This T cell receptor (beta chain) was sequenced during a study of CD8+CD57+ T cells in acquired aplastic anemia. The wider study: Sorting CD4+ and CD8+ cells gave DNA averaging about 3.2 ug. Points from the study as a whole: About 27 shared CD8+ CDR3s appeared highly expressed within patients' immunodominant clones.

For sequencing, patients were chosen who had shown expansion of CD8+CD57+ cells by flow cytometry. Among the patients, all had severe acquired aplastic anemia. Prior therapy had not been administered to any patient at the time of blood sampling. Of note for this clonotype: Antigen unknown. The junction departs from the called germline gene at one end, perhaps through a read error.

Genomic DNA, serving as template, underwent TCR beta VDJ and CDR3 profiling. A single record per CDR3 protein comes from TCRdb applying MiXCR to the reads. The sample has about 270,000 distinct CDR3 sequences; 82% are singletons. The CDR3 runs to 12 residues. Per germline, CDR1 SNHLY and CDR2 FYNNEI. This sequence originates from a human donor with aplastic anemia. This chain links TRBV2 with TRBJ2-3; D call uncertain. Material: sorted CD4+, CD8+, or CD8+CD57+ T cells (not recorded which) from PBMCs. The CDR3 DNA reads TGTGCCAGCAGCGTAGGGTCAGTTACGTTGAATTTT. Translating gives CASSVGSVTLNF.